This T cell receptor (beta chain) was recorded in a study of blood T cell repertoires in COVID-19. The table came from immunoSEQ multiplex PCR; TCRdb's copy has only in-frame clones and leaves some out. The table has roughly 80,000 clones, about four fifths seen once. Germline CDR1 is MNHEY and CDR2 is SMNVEV (reference sequence). The CDR3 consists of 13 residues. V trimming: 6 bases; J trimming: 4 bases; junction bases outside the gene matches: 6. Material for sequencing was peripheral blood. This clonotype was sampled from a human donor in a cohort sampled during active COVID-19. The chain recombines TRBV27 with TRBJ2-7; TRBD2 matches 7 bases. CDR3 sequence (DNA): TGTGCCAGCAGCCTCAGCGGGGTGTACGAGCAGTACTTC. Its translation is CASSLSGVYEQYF.